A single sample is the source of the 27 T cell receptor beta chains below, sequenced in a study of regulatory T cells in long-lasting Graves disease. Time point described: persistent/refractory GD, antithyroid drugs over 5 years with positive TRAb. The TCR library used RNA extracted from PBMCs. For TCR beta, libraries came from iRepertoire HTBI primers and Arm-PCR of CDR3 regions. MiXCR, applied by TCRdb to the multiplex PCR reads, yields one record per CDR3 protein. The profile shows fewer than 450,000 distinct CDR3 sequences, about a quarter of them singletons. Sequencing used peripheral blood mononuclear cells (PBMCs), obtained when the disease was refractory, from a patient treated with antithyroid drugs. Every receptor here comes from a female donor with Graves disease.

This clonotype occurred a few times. The CDR3 protein is CSAKTGTSKGETQYF. CDR3 sequence (DNA): TGCAGTGCTAAGACCGGGACTAGTAAAGGAGAGACCCAGTACTTC. This chain links TRBV20-1 with TRBJ2-5; 8 bases fit TRBD2. With 4 bases clipped from V and 4 bases from J, the junction kept 11 bases outside the gene matches. This CDR3 is built from 15 residues. Germline CDR1 and CDR2: DFQATT and SNEGSKA (reference sequence).

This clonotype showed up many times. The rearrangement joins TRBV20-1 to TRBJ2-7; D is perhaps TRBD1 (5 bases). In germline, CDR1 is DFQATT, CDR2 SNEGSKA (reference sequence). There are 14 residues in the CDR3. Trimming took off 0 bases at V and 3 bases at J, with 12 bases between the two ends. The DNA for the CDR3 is TGCAGTGCTAGAGATTCTGGCAGGGACTACGAGCAGTACTTC. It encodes CSARDSGRDYEQYF.

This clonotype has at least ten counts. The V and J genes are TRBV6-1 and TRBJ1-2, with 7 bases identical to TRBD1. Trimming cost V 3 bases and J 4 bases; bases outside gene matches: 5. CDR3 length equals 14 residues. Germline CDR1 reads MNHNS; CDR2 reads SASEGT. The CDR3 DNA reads TGTGCCAGCAGTGACGGAGGGGGCGGCTATGGCTACACCTTC. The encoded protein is CASSDGGGGYGYTF.

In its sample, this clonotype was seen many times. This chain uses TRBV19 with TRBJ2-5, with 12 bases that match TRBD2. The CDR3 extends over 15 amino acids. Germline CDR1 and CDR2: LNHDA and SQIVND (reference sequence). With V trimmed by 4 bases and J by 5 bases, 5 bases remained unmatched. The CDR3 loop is CASSTSGRALETQYF. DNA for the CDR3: TGTGCCAGTAGTACTAGCGGGAGGGCCCTGGAGACCCAGTACTTC.

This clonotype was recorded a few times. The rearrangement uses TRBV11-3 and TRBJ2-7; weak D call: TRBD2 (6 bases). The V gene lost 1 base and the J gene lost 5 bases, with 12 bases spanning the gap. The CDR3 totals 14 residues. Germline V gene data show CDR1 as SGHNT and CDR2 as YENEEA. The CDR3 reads CASSLAGAGNEQYF. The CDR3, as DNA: TGTGCCAGCAGCTTAGCTGGGGCGGGAAACGAGCAGTACTTC. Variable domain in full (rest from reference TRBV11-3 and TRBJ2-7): EAGVVQSPRYKIIEKKQPVAFWCNPISGHNTLYWYLQNLGQGPELLIRYENEEAVDDSQLPKDRFSAERLKGVDSTLKIQPAELGDSAVYLCASSLAGAGNEQYFGPGTRLTVT.

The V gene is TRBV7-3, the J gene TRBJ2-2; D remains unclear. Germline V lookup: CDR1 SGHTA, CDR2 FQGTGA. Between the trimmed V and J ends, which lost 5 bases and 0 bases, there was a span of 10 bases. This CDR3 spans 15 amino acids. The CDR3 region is CASSQMGSNTGELFF. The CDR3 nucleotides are TGTGCCAGCAGCCAGATGGGCTCGAACACCGGGGAGCTGTTTTTT.

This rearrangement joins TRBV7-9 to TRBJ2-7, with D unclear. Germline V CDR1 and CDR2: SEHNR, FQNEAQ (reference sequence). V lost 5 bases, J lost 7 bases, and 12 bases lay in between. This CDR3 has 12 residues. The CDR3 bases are TGTGCCAGCAGCCGGTCCTCGGATGAGCAGTACTTC. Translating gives CASSRSSDEQYF.

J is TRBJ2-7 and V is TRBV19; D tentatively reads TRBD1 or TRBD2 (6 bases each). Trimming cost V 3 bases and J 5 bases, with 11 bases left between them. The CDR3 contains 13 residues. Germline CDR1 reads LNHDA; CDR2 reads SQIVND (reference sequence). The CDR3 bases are TGTGCCAGTAGTATGTTGGGGGGCGACGAGCAGTACTTC. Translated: CASSMLGGDEQYF.

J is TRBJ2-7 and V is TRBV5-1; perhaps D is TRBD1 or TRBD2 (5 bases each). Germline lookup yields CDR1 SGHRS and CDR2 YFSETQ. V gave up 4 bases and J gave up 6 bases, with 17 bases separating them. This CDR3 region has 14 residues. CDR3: CASSDPGRPGEQYF. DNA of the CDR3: TGCGCCAGCAGCGACCCGGGACGACCAGGCGAGCAGTACTTC. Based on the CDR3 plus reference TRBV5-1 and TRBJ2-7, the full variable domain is KAGVTQTPRYLIKTRGQQVTLSCSPISGHRSVSWYQQTPGQGLQFLFEYFSETQRNKGNFPGRFSGRQFSNSRSEMNVSTLELGDSALYLCASSDPGRPGEQYFGPGTRLTVT.

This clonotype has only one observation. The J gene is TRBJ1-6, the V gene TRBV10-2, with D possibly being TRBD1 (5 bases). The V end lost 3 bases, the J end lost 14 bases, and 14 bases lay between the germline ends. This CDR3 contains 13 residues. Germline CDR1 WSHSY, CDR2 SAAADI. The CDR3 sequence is CASSEGTASTLHF. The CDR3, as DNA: TGCGCCAGCAGTGAAGGGACCGCTTCGACCCTCCACTTT.

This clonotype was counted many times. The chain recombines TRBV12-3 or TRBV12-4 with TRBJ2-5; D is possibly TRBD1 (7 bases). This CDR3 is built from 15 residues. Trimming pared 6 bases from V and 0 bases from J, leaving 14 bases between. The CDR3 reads CASRLRGVNQETQYF. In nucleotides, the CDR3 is TGTGCCAGCAGGCTCAGGGGGGTTAACCAAGAGACCCAGTACTTC.

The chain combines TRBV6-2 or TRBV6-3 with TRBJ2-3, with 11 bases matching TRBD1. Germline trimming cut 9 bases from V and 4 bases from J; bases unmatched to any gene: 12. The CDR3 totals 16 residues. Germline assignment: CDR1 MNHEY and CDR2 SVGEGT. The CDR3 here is CASDLQDRGLADTQYF. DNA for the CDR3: TGTGCCAGTGACCTACAGGACAGGGGGCTCGCAGATACGCAGTATTTT.

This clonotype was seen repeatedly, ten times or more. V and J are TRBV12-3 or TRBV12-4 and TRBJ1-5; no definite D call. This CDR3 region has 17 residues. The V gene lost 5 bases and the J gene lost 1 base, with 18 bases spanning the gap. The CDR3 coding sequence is TGTGCCAGCAGTCGTCAATTTAACCAGGCCAGCAATCAGCCCCAGCATTTT. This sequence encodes CASSRQFNQASNQPQHF.

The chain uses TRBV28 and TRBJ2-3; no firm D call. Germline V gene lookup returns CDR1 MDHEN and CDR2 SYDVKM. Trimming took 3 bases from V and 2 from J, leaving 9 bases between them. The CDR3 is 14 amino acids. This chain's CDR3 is CASSLVGYTDTQYF. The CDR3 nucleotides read TGTGCCAGCAGTTTGGTCGGCTACACAGATACGCAGTATTTT.

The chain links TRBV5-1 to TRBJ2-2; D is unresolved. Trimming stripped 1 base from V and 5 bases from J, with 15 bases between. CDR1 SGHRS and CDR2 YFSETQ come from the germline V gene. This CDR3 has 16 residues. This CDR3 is CASSLIGFLETGELFF. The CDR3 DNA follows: TGCGCCAGCAGCTTGATAGGATTTTTGGAGACCGGGGAGCTGTTTTTT.

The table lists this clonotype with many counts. As DNA, the CDR3 is TGTGCCAGCAGTAAGGGGTTTGAAAAACTGTTTTTT. Its protein product is CASSKGFEKLFF. V is TRBV28 and J is TRBJ1-4; perhaps TRBD1 as D (5 bases). The CDR3 extends over 12 amino acids. The germline V and J ends were trimmed by 5 bases and 7 bases, with 8 bases remaining between them. Per the germline V gene, CDR1 is MDHEN and CDR2 is SYDVKM.

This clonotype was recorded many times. CDR3 coding DNA: TGTGCCTGGAGTGTCACACAAGAGACCCAGTACTTC. This sequence encodes CAWSVTQETQYF. The chain uses TRBV30 and TRBJ2-5, with D unresolved. V was cut by 0 bases and J by 2 bases, with 4 bases left in between. This CDR3 spans 12 amino acids. CDR1 GTSNPN and CDR2 SVGIG come from the germline V gene (reference sequence).

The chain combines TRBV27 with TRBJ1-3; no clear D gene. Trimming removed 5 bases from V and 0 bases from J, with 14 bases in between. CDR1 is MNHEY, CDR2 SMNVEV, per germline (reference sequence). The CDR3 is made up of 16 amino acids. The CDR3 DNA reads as TGTGCCAGCAGTCCCTCCCCCCGGAGCTCTGGAAACACCATATATTTT. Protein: CASSPSPRSSGNTIYF.

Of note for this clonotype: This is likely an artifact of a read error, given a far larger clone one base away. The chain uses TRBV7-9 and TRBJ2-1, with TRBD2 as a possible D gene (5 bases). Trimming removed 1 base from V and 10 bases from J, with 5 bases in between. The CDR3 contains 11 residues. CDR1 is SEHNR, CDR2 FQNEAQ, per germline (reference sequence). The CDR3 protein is CASSLGREQFF. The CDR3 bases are TGTGCCAGCAGCTTAGGGAGGGAGCAGTTCTTC.

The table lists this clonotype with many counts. The CDR3: CASSPQGRARFYGYTF. Here the CDR3 DNA reads TGTGCCAGCAGTCCACAGGGGAGGGCCCGATTCTATGGCTACACCTTC. The chain combines TRBV28 with TRBJ1-2; 7 bases line up with TRBD1. CDR1 and CDR2 from the germline V gene are MDHEN and SYDVKM. There are 16 residues in the CDR3. The ends lost 5 bases at V and 4 bases at J; junction bases unmatched: 13.

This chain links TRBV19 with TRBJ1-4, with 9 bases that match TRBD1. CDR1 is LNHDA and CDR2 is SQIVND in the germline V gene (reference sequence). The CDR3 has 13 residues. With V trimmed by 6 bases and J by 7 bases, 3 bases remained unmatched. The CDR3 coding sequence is TGTGCCAGTAGCCGGGACAGGGTTGAAAAACTGTTTTTT. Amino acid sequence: CASSRDRVEKLFF.

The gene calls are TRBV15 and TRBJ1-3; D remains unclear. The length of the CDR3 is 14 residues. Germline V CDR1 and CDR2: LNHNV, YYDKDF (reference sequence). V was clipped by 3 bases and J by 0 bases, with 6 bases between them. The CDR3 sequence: CATSRDTSGNTIYF. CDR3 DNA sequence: TGTGCCACCAGCAGGGATACCTCTGGAAACACCATATATTTT.

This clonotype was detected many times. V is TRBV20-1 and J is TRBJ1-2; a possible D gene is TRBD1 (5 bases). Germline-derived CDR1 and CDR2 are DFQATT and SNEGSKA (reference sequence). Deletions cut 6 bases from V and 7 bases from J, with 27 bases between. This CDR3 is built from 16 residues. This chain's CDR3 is CSATPGRDAVGTGYTF. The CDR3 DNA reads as TGCAGTGCGACGCCCGGGAGGGACGCCGTGGGAACTGGCTACACCTTC.

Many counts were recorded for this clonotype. The DNA of the CDR3 is TGTGCCAGCAGTTACGGCGGGGGTGGCCAAGAGACCCAGTACTTC. Its translation is CASSYGGGGQETQYF. J is TRBJ2-5 and V is TRBV6-5; 7 nucleotides line up with TRBD2. V shed 2 bases and J 1 base; nucleotides not matched to a gene: 4. The germline CDR1 and CDR2 sequences are MNHEY and SVGAGI. This CDR3 region has 15 residues.

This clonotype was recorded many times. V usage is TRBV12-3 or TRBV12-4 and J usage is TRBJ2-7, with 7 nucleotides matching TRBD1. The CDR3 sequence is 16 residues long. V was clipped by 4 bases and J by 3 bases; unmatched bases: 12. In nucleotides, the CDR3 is TGTGCCAGCAGTTCCTACACCGGGACAGCAATCTACGAGCAGTACTTC. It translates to CASSSYTGTAIYEQYF.

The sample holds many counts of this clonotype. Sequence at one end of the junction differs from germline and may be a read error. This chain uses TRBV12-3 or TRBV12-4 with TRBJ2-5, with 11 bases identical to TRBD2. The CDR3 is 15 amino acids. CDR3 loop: CASSPTSGSVETQYF. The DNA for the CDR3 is TGCGCCAGCAGCCCTACTAGCGGGAGTGTTGAGACCCAGTACTTC.

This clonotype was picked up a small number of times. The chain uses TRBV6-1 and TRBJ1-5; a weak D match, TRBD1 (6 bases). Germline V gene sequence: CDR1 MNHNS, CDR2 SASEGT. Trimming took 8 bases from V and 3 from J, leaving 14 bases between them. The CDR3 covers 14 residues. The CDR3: CASRQVDFNQPQHF. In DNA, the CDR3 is TGTGCCAGCCGACAGGTCGACTTCAATCAGCCCCAGCATTTT.